Sequencing of this T cell receptor (beta chain) was carried out in a study of early T cells in non-severe SARS-CoV-2 infection. Study details: Sequencing input comprised bulk RNA from unsorted whole blood; chain pairing was not available.

This clonotype has at least ten counts. As yet, its antigen is unknown. The V and J ends lost 6 bases and 3 bases respectively, with 9 bases between them. CDR3 length: 12 residues. Researchers attached unique molecular identifiers to individual cDNA molecules. A single record per CDR3 protein comes from TCRdb applying MiXCR to the 5' RACE reads. This sample yields approximately 50,000 distinct CDR3 sequences, of which about a tenth are seen a single time; 15% belongs to the top ten. Study conclusions and caveats: Private and CD4 specificities were missed by VDJdb matching, which favored anti-spike CD8 responses.

This sequence originates from an adult who was a healthcare worker with PCR-confirmed SARS-CoV-2 infection or an uninfected control (not recorded which). The sequencing input was whole blood. The chain joins TRBV12-3 or TRBV12-4 to TRBJ2-7; D is unclear. CDR3 region: CASSQQHYEQYF. The CDR3 DNA follows: TGTGCCAGCAGCCAACAACACTACGAGCAGTACTTC.